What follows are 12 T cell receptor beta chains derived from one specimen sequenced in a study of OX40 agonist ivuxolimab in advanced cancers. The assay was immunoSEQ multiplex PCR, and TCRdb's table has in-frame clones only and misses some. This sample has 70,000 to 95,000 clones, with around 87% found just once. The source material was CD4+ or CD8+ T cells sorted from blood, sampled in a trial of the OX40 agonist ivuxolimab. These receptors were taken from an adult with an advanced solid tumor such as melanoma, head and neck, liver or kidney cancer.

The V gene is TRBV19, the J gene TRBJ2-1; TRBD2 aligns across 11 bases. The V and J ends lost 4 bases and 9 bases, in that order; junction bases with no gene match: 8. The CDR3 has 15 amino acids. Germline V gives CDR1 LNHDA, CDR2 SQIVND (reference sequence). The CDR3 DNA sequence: TGTGCCAGTAGTACGTCTAGCGGGAGGCCGGGTGAGCAGTTCTTC. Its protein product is CASSTSSGRPGEQFF.

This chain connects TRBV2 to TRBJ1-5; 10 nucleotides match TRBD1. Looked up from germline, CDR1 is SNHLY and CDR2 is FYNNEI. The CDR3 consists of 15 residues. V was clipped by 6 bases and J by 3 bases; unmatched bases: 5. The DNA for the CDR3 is TGTGCCAGCAGGAGGGACAGGGGAGACAATCAGCCCCAGCATTTT. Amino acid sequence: CASRRDRGDNQPQHF.

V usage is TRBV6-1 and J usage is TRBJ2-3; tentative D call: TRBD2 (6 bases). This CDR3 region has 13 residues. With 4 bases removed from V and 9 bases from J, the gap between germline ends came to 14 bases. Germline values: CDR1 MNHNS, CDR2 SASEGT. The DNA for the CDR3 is TGTGCCAGCAGTGTTTCGATGGCGGGGACGCAGTATTTT. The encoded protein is CASSVSMAGTQYF.

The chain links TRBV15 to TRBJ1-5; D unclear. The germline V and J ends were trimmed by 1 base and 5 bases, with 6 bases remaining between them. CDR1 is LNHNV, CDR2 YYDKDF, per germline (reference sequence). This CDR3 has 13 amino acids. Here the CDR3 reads CATSRVLDQPQHF. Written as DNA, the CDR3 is TGTGCCACCAGCAGAGTACTGGATCAGCCCCAGCATTTT.

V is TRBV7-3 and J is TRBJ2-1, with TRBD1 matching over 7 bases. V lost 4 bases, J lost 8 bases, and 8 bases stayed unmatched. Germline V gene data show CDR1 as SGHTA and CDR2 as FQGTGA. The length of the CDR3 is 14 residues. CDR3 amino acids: CASSYNNRGHEQFF. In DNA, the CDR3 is TGTGCCAGCAGCTACAACAACAGGGGCCATGAGCAGTTCTTC.

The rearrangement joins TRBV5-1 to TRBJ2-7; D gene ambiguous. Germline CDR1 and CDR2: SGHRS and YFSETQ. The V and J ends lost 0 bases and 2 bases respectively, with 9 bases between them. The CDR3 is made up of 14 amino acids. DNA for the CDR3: TGCGCCAGCAGCTTGGCCGGAGCCGCCTACGAGCAGTACTTC. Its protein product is CASSLAGAAYEQYF.

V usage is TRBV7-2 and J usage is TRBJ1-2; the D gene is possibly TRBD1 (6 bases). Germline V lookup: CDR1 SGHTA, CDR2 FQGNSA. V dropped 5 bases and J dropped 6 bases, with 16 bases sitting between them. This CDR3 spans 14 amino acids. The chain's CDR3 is CASSPPGHFHGYTF. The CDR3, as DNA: TGTGCCAGCAGCCCGCCGGGACACTTCCATGGCTACACCTTC.

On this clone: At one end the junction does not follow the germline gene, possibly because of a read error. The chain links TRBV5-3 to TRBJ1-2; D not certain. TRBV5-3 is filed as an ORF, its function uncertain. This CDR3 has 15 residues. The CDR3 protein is CASSFAALGRGGYTF. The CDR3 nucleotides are TGTGCCAGCAGCTTCGCAGCTCTAGGGCGCGGAGGCTACACCTTC.

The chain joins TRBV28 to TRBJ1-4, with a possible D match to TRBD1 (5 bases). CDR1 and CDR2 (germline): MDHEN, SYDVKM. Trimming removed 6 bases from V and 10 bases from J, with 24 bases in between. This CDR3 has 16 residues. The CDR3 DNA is TGTGCCAGCAGCCTTCCCGGAACGCCCATGGGGGGAAAACTGTTTTTT. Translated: CASSLPGTPMGGKLFF.

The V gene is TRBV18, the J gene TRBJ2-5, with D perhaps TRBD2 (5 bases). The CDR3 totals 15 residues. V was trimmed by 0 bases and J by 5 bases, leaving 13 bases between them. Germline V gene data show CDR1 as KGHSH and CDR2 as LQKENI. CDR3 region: CASSPPVPSRETQYF. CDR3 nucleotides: TGTGCCAGCTCACCACCGGTACCTAGCAGGGAGACCCAGTACTTC.

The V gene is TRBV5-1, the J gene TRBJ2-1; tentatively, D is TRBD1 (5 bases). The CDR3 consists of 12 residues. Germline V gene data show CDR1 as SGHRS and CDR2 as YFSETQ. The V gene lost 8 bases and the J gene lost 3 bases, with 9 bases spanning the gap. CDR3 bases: TGCGCCAGTACCGACAGCTACAATGAGCAGTTCTTC. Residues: CASTDSYNEQFF. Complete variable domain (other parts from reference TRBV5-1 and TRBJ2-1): KAGVTQTPRYLIKTRGQQVTLSCSPISGHRSVSWYQQTPGQGLQFLFEYFSETQRNKGNFPGRFSGRQFSNSRSEMNVSTLELGDSALYLCASTDSYNEQFFGPGTRLTVL.

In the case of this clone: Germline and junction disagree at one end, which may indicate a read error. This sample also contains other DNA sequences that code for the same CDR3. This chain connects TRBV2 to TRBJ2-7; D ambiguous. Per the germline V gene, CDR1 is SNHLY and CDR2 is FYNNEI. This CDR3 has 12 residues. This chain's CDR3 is CASSGVAYEQYF. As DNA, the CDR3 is TGTGCCAGCAGCGGCGTAGCCTACGAACAGTACTTC.